This T cell receptor (beta chain) was sequenced for a study of tumor and adjacent non-tumor tissue in lung cancer. Study context: The patients, approximately nine men and roughly 5 women, were about 31 to 80 with stage I to III disease.

This sample's RNA came from whole unsorted tissue. A remark on this clonotype: Sequence at one end of the junction differs from germline and may be a read error.

A modified ARM-PCR protocol with three rounds of nested PCR amplified TCRbeta. Each CDR3 protein is one row after TCRdb ran MiXCR on the multiplex PCR reads. This sample has about 81,000 distinct CDR3 sequences; 72% occur once, and the top ten carry roughly 9%. The sample was lung tumor tissue. This clonotype originated in a woman between 40 and 55 years old with non-small cell lung cancer.

The CDR3 DNA reads TGTGCCAGCAGCGCTTCCATCTCCCATAGGTACAGTGAGCAGTTTTTC. Residues: CASSASISHRYSEQFF. The rearrangement uses TRBV12-3 or TRBV12-4 and TRBJ2-1; D uncertain. The CDR3 extends over 16 amino acids.